One TCR beta chain is described in this entry. Its specificity is unknown. These data come from a study of cytomegalovirus exposure and HLA in healthy donors. Study-level results: Researchers counted some 150 TCR beta chains as cytomegalovirus-associated. It was reported in a later analysis that an Asian-associated ancestry cluster showed fewer N-insertions than the approximately 700-donor mean. Most TCRs appeared rarely, but some public TCRs recurred in many donors. Of the V segments, some could not be distinguished, including TRBV6-2 and TRBV6-3, and were excluded.

Vbeta (60) and Jbeta (13) primers were used in the PCR. Clones were read by immunoSEQ multiplex PCR, and TCRdb kept only the in-frame ones, dropping some. The sample records 110,000 or so clones, 6.5% to 9.5% being singletons. The CDR3 runs 12 residues. Germline V CDR1 and CDR2: MNHEY, SVGAGI. Trimming removed 6 bases from V and 13 bases from J, with 16 bases in between. Sequencing input: PBMCs. The rearrangement joins TRBV6-5 to TRBJ2-1; a possible D gene is TRBD2 (6 bases). The clonotype originates from a woman in her thirties or forties in good health and CMV-seropositive. CDR3 protein: CASRSEAGLQFF. CDR3 bases: TGTGCCAGCAGATCCGAAGCGGGTCTACAGTTCTTC.